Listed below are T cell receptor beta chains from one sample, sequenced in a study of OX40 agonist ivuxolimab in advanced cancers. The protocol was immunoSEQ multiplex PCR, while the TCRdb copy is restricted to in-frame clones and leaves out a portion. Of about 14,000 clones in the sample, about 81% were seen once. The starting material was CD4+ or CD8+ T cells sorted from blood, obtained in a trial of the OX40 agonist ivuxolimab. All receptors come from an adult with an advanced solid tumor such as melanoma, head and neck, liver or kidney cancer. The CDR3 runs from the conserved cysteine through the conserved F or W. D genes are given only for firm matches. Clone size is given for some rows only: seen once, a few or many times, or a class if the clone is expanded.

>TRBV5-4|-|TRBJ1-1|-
CASSQEGGVNTEAFF
TGCGCCAGCAGCCAAGAAGGAGGGGTGAACACTGAAGCTTTCTTT
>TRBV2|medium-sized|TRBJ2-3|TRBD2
CASIPGLAATDTQYF
TGTGCCAGCATCCCGGGACTAGCGGCTACAGATACGCAGTATTTT
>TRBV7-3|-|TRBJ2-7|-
CASSLSWGDEQYF
TGTGCCAGCAGCTTATCTTGGGGGGACGAGCAGTACTTC
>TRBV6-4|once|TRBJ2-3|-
CASSEGRGHTDTQYF
TGTGCCAGCAGTGAAGGGCGGGGACACACAGATACGCAGTATTTT
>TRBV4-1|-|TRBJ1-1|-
CASSQEAANTEAFF
TGCGCCAGCAGCCAAGAGGCAGCGAACACTGAAGCTTTCTTT
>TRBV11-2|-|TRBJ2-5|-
CASSLEAWEQYF
TGTGCCAGCAGCTTAGAGGCCTGGGAGCAGTACTTC
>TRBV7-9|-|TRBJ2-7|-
CASSLLGDRYLEQYF
TGTGCCAGCAGCCTCCTGGGGGATCGGTATCTCGAGCAGTACTTC
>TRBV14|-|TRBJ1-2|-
CASTHNPNYGYTF
TGTGCCAGCACCCATAACCCGAACTATGGCTACACCTTC
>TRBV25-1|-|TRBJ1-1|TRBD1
CASRTGGTEAFF
TGTGCCAGCAGGACAGGGGGCACTGAAGCTTTCTTT
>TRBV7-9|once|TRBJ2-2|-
CASSRATTAYTGELFF
TGTGCCAGCAGCCGTGCGACGACAGCATACACCGGGGAGCTGTTTTTT
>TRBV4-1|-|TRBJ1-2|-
CASSQEGAQGYGYTF
TGCGCCAGCAGCCAAGAGGGGGCGCAGGGCTATGGCTACACCTTC
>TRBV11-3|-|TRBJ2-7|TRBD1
CASSLGQGAYEQYF
TGTGCCAGCAGCTTAGGACAGGGCGCCTACGAGCAGTACTTC
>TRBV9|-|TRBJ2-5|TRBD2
CASSVGGRLAAETQYF
TGTGCCAGCAGCGTAGGGGGGAGACTAGCGGCGGAGACCCAGTACTTC
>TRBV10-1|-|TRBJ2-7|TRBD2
CASSGLAGVWYF
TGCGCCAGCAGTGGGCTAGCGGGAGTATGGTACTTC